Here is one TCR beta chain with its context. TCRdb's copy holds only in-frame clones and misses some; the assay was immunoSEQ multiplex PCR. The sample contains tens of thousands of clones, approximately 94% of which appear only once. This record comes from a study of T cell changes during pregnancy in multiple sclerosis. The CDR3 covers 13 residues. V lost 2 bases and J 5 bases, leaving 10 bases between the germline ends. Germline-derived CDR1 and CDR2 are SGHRS and YFSETQ. This sequence joins TRBV5-1 and TRBJ1-1; no firm D call. Sequenced material: peripheral blood, taken in the third trimester of pregnancy. The receptor was isolated from a female donor with multiple sclerosis, enrolled in a pregnancy study. The CDR3 sequence is CASSFQVETEAFF. The DNA of the CDR3 is TGCGCCAGCAGCTTTCAGGTCGAAACTGAAGCTTTCTTT.